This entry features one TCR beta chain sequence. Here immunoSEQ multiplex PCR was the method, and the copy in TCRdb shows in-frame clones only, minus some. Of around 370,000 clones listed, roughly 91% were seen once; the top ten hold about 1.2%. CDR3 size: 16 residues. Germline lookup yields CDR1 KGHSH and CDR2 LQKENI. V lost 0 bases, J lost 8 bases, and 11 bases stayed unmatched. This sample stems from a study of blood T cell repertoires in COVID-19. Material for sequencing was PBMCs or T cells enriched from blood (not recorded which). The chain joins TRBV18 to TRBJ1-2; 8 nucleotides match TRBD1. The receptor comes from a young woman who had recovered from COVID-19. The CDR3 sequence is CASSPPGGQGAKGYTF. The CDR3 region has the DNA TGTGCCAGCTCACCACCGGGTGGGCAGGGGGCGAAGGGCTACACCTTC.